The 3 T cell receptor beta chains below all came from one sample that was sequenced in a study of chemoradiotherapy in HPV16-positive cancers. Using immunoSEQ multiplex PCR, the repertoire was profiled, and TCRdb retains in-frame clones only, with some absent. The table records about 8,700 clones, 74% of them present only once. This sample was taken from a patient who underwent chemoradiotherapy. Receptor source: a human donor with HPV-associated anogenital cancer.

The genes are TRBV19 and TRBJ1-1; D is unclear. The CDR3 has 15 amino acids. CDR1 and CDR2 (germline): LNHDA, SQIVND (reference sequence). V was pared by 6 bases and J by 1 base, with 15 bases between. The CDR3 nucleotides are TGTGCCAGTAGCTCGAGACAAAGACAGAACACTGAAGCTTTCTTT. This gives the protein CASSSRQRQNTEAFF.

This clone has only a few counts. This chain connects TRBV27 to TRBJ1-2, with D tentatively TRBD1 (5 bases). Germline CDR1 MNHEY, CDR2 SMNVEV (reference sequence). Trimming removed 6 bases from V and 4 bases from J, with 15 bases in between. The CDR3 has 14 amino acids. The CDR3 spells CASRANDRTYGYTF. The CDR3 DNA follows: TGTGCCAGCAGGGCAAACGACAGAACCTATGGCTACACCTTC.

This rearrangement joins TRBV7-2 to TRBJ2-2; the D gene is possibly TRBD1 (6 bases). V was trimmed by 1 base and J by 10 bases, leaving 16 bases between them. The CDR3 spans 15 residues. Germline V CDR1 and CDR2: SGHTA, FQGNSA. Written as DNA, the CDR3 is TGTGCCAGCAGCTTAGTGTGGACAGAACTGGAGGAGCTGTTTTTT. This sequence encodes CASSLVWTELEELFF.